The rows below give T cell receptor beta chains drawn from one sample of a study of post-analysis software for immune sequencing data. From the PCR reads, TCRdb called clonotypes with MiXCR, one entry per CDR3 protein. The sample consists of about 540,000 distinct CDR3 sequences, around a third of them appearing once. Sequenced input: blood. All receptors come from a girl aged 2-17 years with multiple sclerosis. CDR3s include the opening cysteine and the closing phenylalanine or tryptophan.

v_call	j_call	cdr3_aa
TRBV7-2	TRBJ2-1	CASSFPARLAGGSVNYNEQFF
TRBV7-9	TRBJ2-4	CANRDTAPGNIQYF
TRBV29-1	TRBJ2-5	CSVEDRDRGQETQYF
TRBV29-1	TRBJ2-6	CSVEYGANVLTF
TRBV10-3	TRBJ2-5	CAISGGDFQETQYF
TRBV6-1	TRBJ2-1	CASSVLTVPYNEQFF
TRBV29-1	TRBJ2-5	CSVEVPTENQETQYF
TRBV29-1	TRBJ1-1	CSVALASTEAFF
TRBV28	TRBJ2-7	CASSSLGLRQDYEQYF
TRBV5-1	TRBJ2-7	CASSLRVPSYEQYF
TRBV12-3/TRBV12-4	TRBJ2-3	CASSPGRTGLGDTQYF
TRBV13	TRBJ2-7	CASSTTSPGQGAYEQYF
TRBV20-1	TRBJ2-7	CSARIPRDGGHEQYF
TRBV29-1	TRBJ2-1	CSALQGWQFF
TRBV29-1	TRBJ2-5	CSVESIGGQGRETQYF
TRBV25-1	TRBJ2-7	CASSPFSGAGSYEQYF
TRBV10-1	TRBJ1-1	CASSESPTGRNTEAFF
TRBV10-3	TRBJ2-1	CAIRATEGEQFF
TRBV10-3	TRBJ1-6	CAISGGFSDSPLHF
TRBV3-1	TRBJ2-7	CASSQVGNEQYF
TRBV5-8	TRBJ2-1	CAGASGESYNEQFF
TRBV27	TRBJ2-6	CASTRWEGSGANVLTF
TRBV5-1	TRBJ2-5	CASRAYQETQYF
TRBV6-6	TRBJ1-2	CASSLGQGPGYTF
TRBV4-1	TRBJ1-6	CASSQEGGLASNSPLHF
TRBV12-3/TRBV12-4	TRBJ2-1	CASSRGSSGAYNEQFF
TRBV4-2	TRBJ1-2	CASSQDFGTGLNYGYTF